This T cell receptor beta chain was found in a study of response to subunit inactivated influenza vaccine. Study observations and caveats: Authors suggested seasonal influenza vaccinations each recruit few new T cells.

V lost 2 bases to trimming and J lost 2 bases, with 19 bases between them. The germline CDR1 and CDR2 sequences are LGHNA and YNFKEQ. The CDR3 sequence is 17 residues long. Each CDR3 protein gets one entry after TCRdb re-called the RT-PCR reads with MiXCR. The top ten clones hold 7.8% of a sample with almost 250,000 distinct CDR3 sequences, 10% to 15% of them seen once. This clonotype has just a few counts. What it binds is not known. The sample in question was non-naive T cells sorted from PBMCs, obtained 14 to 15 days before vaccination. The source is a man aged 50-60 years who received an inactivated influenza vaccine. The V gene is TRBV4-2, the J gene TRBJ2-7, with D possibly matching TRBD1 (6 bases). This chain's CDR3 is CASSQKPTGTPPYEQYF. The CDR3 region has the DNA TGTGCCAGCAGCCAAAAACCAACCGGGACACCCCCCTACGAGCAGTACTTC.